Following are 24 T cell receptor beta chains from one sample sequenced in a study of graft-versus-host responses after intestinal transplantation. Antigens for these TCRs are unknown. This table comes from immunoSEQ multiplex PCR, and its TCRdb copy is limited to in-frame clones, with some not included. Among 30,000 to 45,000 clones listed, more than 85% were seen once. The specimen was unstimulated CD8+ T cells sorted from spleen or lymph node cells, collected before transplant. Receptors originate from a human donor who was the organ donor for an intestinal transplant.

The CDR3 loop reads CASRSPGAGSTDTQYF. As DNA, the CDR3 is TGTGCCAGCCGCAGTCCGGGAGCAGGAAGCACAGATACGCAGTATTTT. The rearrangement uses TRBV28 and TRBJ2-3; perhaps TRBD2 as D (6 bases). CDR1 is MDHEN and CDR2 is SYDVKM in the germline V gene. The CDR3 extends over 16 amino acids. The V end was cut by 8 bases, the J end by 0 bases, with 18 bases between. Filled out from reference TRBV28 and TRBJ2-3, the complete variable domain reads DVKVTQSSRYLVKRTGEKVFLECVQDMDHENMFWYRQDPGLGLRLIYFSYDVKMKEKGDIPEGYSVSREKKERFSLILESASTNQTSMYLCASRSPGAGSTDTQYFGPGTRLTVL.

This clone is a singleton in its sample. The V and J genes are TRBV6-5 and TRBJ2-7, with TRBD2 as a possible D gene (6 bases). V dropped 5 bases and J dropped 3 bases, with 17 bases sitting between them. CDR3 length: 15 amino acids. The germline gives CDR1 MNHEY, CDR2 SVGAGI. The CDR3 reads CASSPAGGGGYEQYF. In DNA form, the CDR3 reads TGTGCCAGCAGTCCCGCCGGGGGAGGTGGCTACGAGCAGTACTTC.

The chain couples TRBV5-4 to TRBJ2-1, with TRBD2 identical over 12 bases. Trimming took 4 bases from V and 7 from J; bases not matched to a gene: 3. This CDR3 has 14 residues. Germline V lookup: CDR1 SGHNT, CDR2 YYREEE (reference sequence). CDR3 DNA: TGTGCCAGCAGCGCGGGGACTAGCGGGAATGAGCAGTTCTTC. Its translation: CASSAGTSGNEQFF.

The chain has TRBV7-3 and TRBJ2-3; D is unresolved. This CDR3 is built from 16 residues. V lost 5 bases, J lost 4 bases, and 19 bases lay in between. Germline V gene sequence: CDR1 SGHTA, CDR2 FQGTGA. This CDR3 reads CASSPLPNQRADTQYF. The DNA for the CDR3 is TGTGCCAGCAGCCCCCTCCCCAACCAAAGGGCAGATACGCAGTATTTT.

The chain has TRBV4-1 and TRBJ2-7; D might be TRBD1 or TRBD2, each matching 5 bases. Deletions cut 4 bases from V and 3 bases from J, with 19 bases between. This CDR3 region has 16 residues. CDR1 is MGHRA and CDR2 is YSYEKL in the germline V gene. The CDR3 sequence is CASSLSTQGPIYEQYF. DNA of the CDR3: TGCGCCAGCAGCCTTTCCACTCAGGGACCCATCTACGAGCAGTACTTC.

J is TRBJ1-4 and V is TRBV15; 7 bases align to TRBD1. The CDR3 consists of 16 residues. V shed 1 base, J shed 1 base, and the junction held 3 bases outside the gene matches. Germline CDR1 and CDR2: LNHNV and YYDKDF (reference sequence). DNA of the CDR3: TGTGCCACCAGCAGAGTAACAGGGGAAACTAATGAAAAACTGTTTTTT. This sequence encodes CATSRVTGETNEKLFF.

The rearrangement uses TRBV28 and TRBJ2-1; weak D call: TRBD2 (6 bases). V was trimmed by 2 bases and J by 10 bases, leaving 18 bases between them. Germline CDR1 reads MDHEN; CDR2 reads SYDVKM. The length of the CDR3 is 15 residues. The CDR3 sequence is CASSLVGVGSGEQFF. The CDR3 nucleotides are TGTGCCAGCAGTTTAGTAGGGGTTGGGAGCGGGGAGCAGTTCTTC.

CDR3 protein: CASSLIFGQGDEQYF. The CDR3 DNA reads TGTGCCAGCAGCTTAATTTTTGGACAGGGGGACGAGCAGTACTTC. The chain joins TRBV7-9 to TRBJ2-7; TRBD1 agrees at 10 bases. The V and J ends lost 2 bases and 5 bases, in that order; junction bases with no gene match: 6. This CDR3 spans 15 amino acids. In germline, CDR1 is SEHNR, CDR2 FQNEAQ (reference sequence).

V usage is TRBV4-1 and J usage is TRBJ2-7; 9 bases match TRBD1. Looked up from germline, CDR1 is MGHRA and CDR2 is YSYEKL. The CDR3 length is 15 residues. V lost 2 bases and J lost 2; bases outside the gene matches: 4. In DNA form, the CDR3 reads TGCGCCAGCAGCCAAATACAGGGGGCGGCCTACGAGCAGTACTTC. Its translation: CASSQIQGAAYEQYF.

This rearrangement joins TRBV27 to TRBJ2-7, with 8 positions matching TRBD1. The junction had 2 bases not matched to a gene; V was cut back by 4 bases and J by 6 bases. This CDR3 comprises 12 residues. Germline lookup yields CDR1 MNHEY and CDR2 SMNVEV (reference sequence). The CDR3 DNA sequence: TGTGCCAGCAGTTGGACAGGGTCCGAGCAGTACTTC. The encoded protein is CASSWTGSEQYF.

The V call is TRBV5-1, the J call TRBJ2-2; D is perhaps TRBD1 (5 bases). Germline-derived CDR1 and CDR2 are SGHRS and YFSETQ. CDR3 length equals 16 residues. Trimming pared 0 bases from V and 1 base from J, leaving 10 bases between. CDR3 DNA sequence: TGCGCCAGCAGCTTGGGAGTAACAGGGAACACCGGGGAGCTGTTTTTT. It specifies CASSLGVTGNTGELFF.

The rearrangement uses TRBV30 and TRBJ2-1; TRBD2 matches at 7 bases. In germline, CDR1 is GTSNPN, CDR2 SVGIG (reference sequence). With V trimmed by 0 bases and J by 6 bases, 5 bases remained unmatched. This CDR3 has 14 residues. CDR3 sequence: CAWSVREESNEQFF. CDR3 DNA: TGTGCCTGGAGTGTACGGGAGGAGTCCAATGAGCAGTTCTTC.

The CDR3 loop reads CASSGGHSQETQYF. The CDR3 DNA sequence: TGTGCCAGTAGTGGTGGCCACAGCCAAGAGACCCAGTACTTC. This rearrangement joins TRBV19 to TRBJ2-5; D gene unclear. Germline CDR1 reads LNHDA; CDR2 reads SQIVND (reference sequence). Trimming pared 5 bases from V and 1 base from J, leaving 11 bases between. The CDR3 extends over 14 amino acids.

This rearrangement joins TRBV7-2 to TRBJ1-2; 10 nucleotides agree with TRBD1. V trimming: 5 bases; J trimming: 7 bases; junction bases outside the gene matches: 4. Germline V lookup: CDR1 SGHTA, CDR2 FQGNSA. This CDR3 is 13 amino acids long. CDR3 residues: CASSLGQGSGYTF. CDR3 sequence (DNA): TGTGCCAGCAGCCTGGGACAGGGGAGTGGCTACACCTTC.

The V and J genes are TRBV27 and TRBJ2-7, with TRBD2 matching 7 bases. The CDR3 runs to 14 residues. V lost 3 bases and J lost 2; bases outside the gene matches: 4. CDR1 is MNHEY, CDR2 SMNVEV, per germline (reference sequence). The CDR3 is CASSFSTSPYEQYF. CDR3 nucleotides: TGTGCCAGCAGTTTTTCGACTAGCCCCTACGAGCAGTACTTC.

This chain links TRBV18 with TRBJ1-5; D gene unclear. Germline assignment: CDR1 KGHSH and CDR2 LQKENI. Between the trimmed V and J ends, which lost 6 bases and 4 bases, there was a span of 16 bases. The CDR3 loop spans 15 amino acids. The CDR3 bases are TGTGCCAGCTCCCACGAAGGAGGCCCTAATCAGCCCCAGCATTTT. Translating it yields CASSHEGGPNQPQHF.

This chain connects TRBV6-1 to TRBJ2-3; D is unclear. This CDR3 is built from 16 residues. Germline CDR1 reads MNHNS; CDR2 reads SASEGT. V was trimmed by 0 bases and J by 4 bases, leaving 14 bases between them. CDR3 sequence: CASSEAARPISDTQYF. CDR3 DNA: TGTGCCAGCAGTGAAGCTGCCAGGCCGATATCAGATACGCAGTATTTT.

The rearrangement joins TRBV28 to TRBJ2-7, with 8 bases identical to TRBD1. Germline V CDR1 and CDR2: MDHEN, SYDVKM. Trimming took 2 bases from V and 3 from J; bases not matched to a gene: 6. This CDR3 has 15 residues. CDR3 sequence reads: CASSLGQGSFYEQYF. The CDR3 DNA follows: TGTGCCAGCAGTTTAGGACAGGGTTCTTTCTACGAGCAGTACTTC.

For this clone: Different DNA sequences within this sample yield the same CDR3. V and J are TRBV14 and TRBJ2-7, with D uncertain. CDR1 and CDR2 (germline): SGHDN, FVKESK. The CDR3 runs to 11 residues. The ends were cut back, 4 bases at V and 2 bases at J, with 3 bases in the middle. This chain's CDR3 is CASSLAYEQYF. The CDR3 DNA sequence: TGTGCCAGCAGCCTGGCCTACGAGCAGTACTTC.

V gene TRBV4-1 combines with J gene TRBJ2-7; D tentatively fits TRBD1 or TRBD2 (5 bases each). The CDR3 consists of 19 residues. Germline lookup yields CDR1 MGHRA and CDR2 YSYEKL. V was cut by 0 bases and J by 6 bases, with 27 bases left in between. In DNA form, the CDR3 reads TGCGCCAGCAGCCAAGAGGGGATATGGGGGAGTGCCCGGGCCGGCGAGCAGTACTTC. This translates into CASSQEGIWGSARAGEQYF.

V gene TRBV28 combines with J gene TRBJ1-4, with 7 bases matching TRBD1. Germline CDR1 and CDR2: MDHEN and SYDVKM. The junction had 12 bases not matched to a gene; V was cut back by 5 bases and J by 0 bases. The CDR3 is made up of 18 amino acids. The CDR3 loop reads CASSLSRTGSPTNEKLFF. Here the CDR3 DNA reads TGTGCCAGCAGTCTCTCTCGGACAGGCTCCCCAACTAATGAAAAACTGTTTTTT.

The rearrangement joins TRBV4-1 to TRBJ2-1; no reliable D call. In germline, CDR1 is MGHRA, CDR2 YSYEKL. Trimming shortened V by 2 bases and J by 10 bases, and 9 bases separated the two germline ends. The CDR3 spans 12 residues. CDR3: CASSQPETEQFF. The CDR3, as DNA: TGCGCCAGCAGCCAACCTGAAACGGAGCAGTTCTTC.

This chain uses TRBV25-1 with TRBJ2-7; D remains unclear. The germline CDR1 and CDR2 sequences are MGHDK and SYGVNS. V was trimmed by 8 bases and J by 1 base, leaving 9 bases between them. CDR3 length: 12 amino acids. The CDR3 DNA is TGTGCCAGCGCTTCTTTGTCCTACGAGCAGTACTTC. Its translation: CASASLSYEQYF.

The chain links TRBV2 to TRBJ1-5; D remains unclear. Germline CDR1 and CDR2: SNHLY and FYNNEI. Trimming stripped 6 bases from V and 0 bases from J, with 12 bases between. This CDR3 spans 15 amino acids. CDR3 DNA: TGTGCCAGCAGAGGAGGACGGCTTAGCAATCAGCCCCAGCATTTT. Its protein product is CASRGGRLSNQPQHF.